This T cell receptor (beta chain) was captured in a study of blood T cell repertoires in COVID-19. Overall study: T cells, B-cell-depleted T cells, or PBMCs supplied cDNA or gDNA.

Germline lookup yields CDR1 MDHEN and CDR2 SYDVKM. J gave up 3 bases and V 6 bases, and 11 bases lay outside the gene matches. The CDR3 length is 16 residues. Source study methods: Researchers report that nucleated cell counts were estimated from reference gene primer amplification. Assay used: immunoSEQ multiplex PCR; TCRdb lists only in-frame clones, some missing. That table is the source of V, J and clone size, and D and trimming were worked out from the DNA. This table holds some 150,000 clones, 81% found once. This clonotype was sampled from a woman aged 55-70 years with active or convalescent COVID-19. J is TRBJ2-4 and V is TRBV28; 7 bases fit TRBD1. Sequencing was done on a sample of peripheral blood. CDR3 bases: TGTGCCAGCAGCCCAAATAGGGCAGGGGGCAAAAACATTCAGTACTTC. Translation: CASSPNRAGGKNIQYF.